Below are 8 T cell receptor beta chains sequenced from a single sample in a study of T cell repertoires in cytomegalovirus infection. TCRdb re-analysed the reads in MiXCR, keeping a single row per CDR3 protein. The table has tens of thousands of distinct CDR3 sequences, roughly 20% seen once. Which antigens these TCRs recognize remains unknown. The sample was CD8+ T cells from cultured PBMCs, taken from culture after CMV antigen stimulation. The receptor set was obtained from a human donor in good health (CMV status not recorded). Some clones in this sample may be carry-over from other donors' samples.

This clonotype was recorded a few times. V gene TRBV4-3 combines with J gene TRBJ1-2, with 10 bases aligning to TRBD1. V was clipped by 5 bases and J by 3 bases; unmatched bases: 9. CDR3 length equals 16 residues. Per germline, CDR1 LGHNA and CDR2 YSLEER. The CDR3 DNA reads as TGCGCCAGCAGCATGGCCCGACAGGGGGCTTACTATGGCTACACCTTC. Translating gives CASSMARQGAYYGYTF.

The table lists this clonotype with a few counts. V gene TRBV20-1 combines with J gene TRBJ2-3; no definite D call. The CDR3 extends over 17 amino acids. Germline CDR1 and CDR2: DFQATT and SNEGSKA (reference sequence). V gave up 0 bases and J gave up 1 base, with 17 bases separating them. CDR3 coding DNA: TGCAGTGCTAGAGATAGCCTCACAGTTGCTCGCACAGATACGCAGTATTTT. Translation gives CSARDSLTVARTDTQYF.

In its sample, this clonotype was seen a few times. The chain has TRBV7-3 and TRBJ2-5; possibly TRBD1 for D (6 bases). Deletions cut 1 base from V and 3 bases from J, with 12 bases between. The CDR3 loop spans 15 amino acids. Germline V gene sequence: CDR1 SGHTA, CDR2 FQGTGA. The CDR3 spells CASSLNGNREETQYF. The DNA for the CDR3 is TGTGCCAGCAGCTTAAACGGAAACAGGGAAGAGACCCAGTACTTC.

The chain carries TRBV7-2 and TRBJ2-7, with 8 bases lining up with TRBD1. Trimming at V came to 4 bases and at J to 1 base, leaving 9 bases not matched to a gene. CDR3 length: 16 residues. The germline gives CDR1 SGHTA, CDR2 FQGNSA. CDR3 DNA sequence: TGTGCCAGCAGCTCCGATTTCCAGGGGGCGTCCTACGAGCAGTACTTC. As protein: CASSSDFQGASYEQYF.

The gene calls are TRBV7-8 and TRBJ1-4; possibly TRBD1 for D (5 bases). The germline CDR1 and CDR2 sequences are SGHVS and FQNEAQ. V was trimmed by 5 bases and J by 5 bases, leaving 18 bases between them. The CDR3 has 16 residues. CDR3 DNA: TGTGCCAGCAGCCGCCGGGTCTATGAGGGGAATGAAAAACTGTTTTTT. This gives the protein CASSRRVYEGNEKLFF. Using reference TRBV7-8 and TRBJ1-4 for the parts outside the CDR3, the full variable domain is GAGVSQSPRYKVAKRGQDVALRCDPISGHVSLFWYQQALGQGPEFLTYFQNEAQLDKSGLPSDRFFAERPEGSVSTLKIQRTQQEDSAVYLCASSRRVYEGNEKLFFGSGTQLSVL.

This clonotype showed up just a few times. The chain joins TRBV7-9 to TRBJ1-1; tentative D call: TRBD1 (6 bases). The V and J ends lost 4 bases and 1 base respectively, with 19 bases between them. The V gene's germline CDR1 is SEHNR and CDR2 FQNEAQ (reference sequence). The length of the CDR3 is 17 residues. The CDR3 DNA reads TGTGCCAGCAGCTCCGCAAGGTCGGGACACCAGAACACTGAAGCTTTCTTT. It encodes CASSSARSGHQNTEAFF.

In its sample, this clonotype was seen a few times. The chain combines TRBV15 with TRBJ1-4; the D is unclear. This CDR3 region has 15 residues. Germline assignment: CDR1 LNHNV and CDR2 YYDKDF (reference sequence). V was cut by 0 bases and J by 5 bases, with 10 bases left in between. CDR3 in amino acids: CATSRDWAENEKLFF. The CDR3 DNA sequence: TGTGCCACCAGCAGAGATTGGGCAGAAAATGAAAAACTGTTTTTT. Using reference TRBV15 and TRBJ1-4 for the parts outside the CDR3, the full variable domain is DAMVIQNPRYQVTQFGKPVTLSCSQTLNHNVMYWYQQKSSQAPKLLFHYYDKDFNNEADTPDNFQSRRPNTSFCFLDIRSPGLGDTAMYLCATSRDWAENEKLFFGSGTQLSVL.

The rearrangement uses TRBV7-9 and TRBJ2-2; D remains unclear. Looked up from germline, CDR1 is SEHNR and CDR2 is FQNEAQ (reference sequence). V lost 6 bases, J lost 4 bases, and 12 bases lay in between. There are 14 residues in the CDR3. The chain's CDR3 is CASSQTDSTGELFF. The DNA for the CDR3 is TGTGCCAGCAGTCAAACAGACTCCACCGGGGAGCTGTTTTTT.